This T cell receptor beta chain is drawn from a study of breast tumors, draining lymph nodes, adjacent tissues. Study outcomes and limitations: Findings are consistent with lymph node origin and intratumoral expansion of most tumor T cells. Compared with lymph nodes, tumors were less diverse; compared with nontumor tissue, more.

Many counts were recorded for this clonotype. No antigen is known for it. The J segment lost 3 bases and the V segment lost 3 bases, leaving 5 bases of the junction unmatched. Germline V gene sequence: CDR1 SGHDN, CDR2 FVKESK. The CDR3 sequence is 14 residues long. Breast cancer patients provided tissue from their axillary draining lymph nodes. TCRdb ran MiXCR on the multiplex PCR reads and lists one entry per CDR3 protein. The sample has around 230,000 distinct CDR3 sequences; roughly 30% are singletons. The TCR was taken from a female donor with breast cancer. Some clones in this sample may be carry-over from other donors' samples. The chain couples TRBV14 to TRBJ2-7; 7 bases agree with TRBD1. Sequencing was done on a sample of axillary lymph node tissue. For the CDR3, the DNA is TGTGCCAGCAGCCATTGGACAGGATTCTACGAGCAGTACTTC. Amino acid sequence: CASSHWTGFYEQYF. Looking up the rest from reference TRBV14 and TRBJ2-7 gives the full variable domain: EAGVTQFPSHSVIEKGQTVTLRCDPISGHDNLYWYRRVMGKEIKFLLHFVKESKQDESGMPNNRFLAERTGGTYSTLKVQPAELEDSGVYFCASSHWTGFYEQYFGPGTRLTVT.